This passage covers 10 T cell receptor beta chains from one sample sequenced in a study of early T cells in non-severe SARS-CoV-2 infection (dated by TCRdb to 2020 to 2022). Library creation used 5' RACE. Sequencing used a NextSeq 500. TCRdb redid the processing of the public reads, applying fastp at Q25 and MiXCR, and retained in-frame beta chains. Rows merge per CDR3 protein into single entries with the most common DNA and genes. This sample comprises fewer than 130,000 distinct CDR3 sequences, over 9.5% of them detected only once. The ten top clones hold 3.5% to 4% of the sample. Material: whole blood, obtained at baseline. The receptor source for this set is an adult who was a healthcare worker with PCR-confirmed SARS-CoV-2 infection or an uninfected control (not recorded which).

This clonotype was counted only a few times. The gene calls are TRBV5-5 and TRBJ2-1, with D possibly being TRBD1 (5 bases). The CDR3 is made up of 13 amino acids. The germline V and J ends were trimmed by 7 bases and 9 bases, with 17 bases remaining between them. Germline V CDR1 and CDR2: SGHKS, YYEKEE (reference sequence). Here the CDR3 reads CASASQGRGEQFF. The CDR3 bases are TGTGCCAGCGCTTCGCAAGGAAGGGGTGAGCAGTTCTTC.

The table lists this clonotype with many counts. The V and J genes are TRBV20-1 and TRBJ2-4; D may be TRBD1 or TRBD2 (5 bases each). The CDR3 has 14 residues. The germline V and J ends were trimmed by 4 bases and 0 bases, with 10 bases remaining between them. Germline-derived CDR1 and CDR2 are DFQATT and SNEGSKA (reference sequence). DNA for the CDR3: TGCAGTGCTACGACCGGGACAGCCAAAAACATTCAGTACTTC. Translating gives CSATTGTAKNIQYF.

This clonotype was detected a few times. This chain links TRBV18 with TRBJ1-4, with unresolved D. Germline-derived CDR1 and CDR2 are KGHSH and LQKENI. This CDR3 contains 17 residues. The V end was cut by 3 bases, the J end by 1 base, with 15 bases between. Here the CDR3 reads CASSPAQWEKTNEKLFF. CDR3 DNA sequence: TGTGCCAGCTCACCTGCTCAGTGGGAGAAAACTAATGAAAAACTGTTTTTT.

There are a few counts of this clonotype. The chain combines TRBV5-1 with TRBJ2-6; D is uncertain. Germline V gene sequence: CDR1 SGHRS, CDR2 YFSETQ. CDR3 length equals 14 residues. Deletions cut 0 bases from V and 0 bases from J, with 1 base between. CDR3 sequence: CASSLDSGANVLTF. The DNA of the CDR3 is TGCGCCAGCAGCTTGGACTCTGGGGCCAACGTCCTGACTTTC.

The gene calls are TRBV6-2 or TRBV6-3 and TRBJ2-1; D could derive from TRBD1 or TRBD2 (6 bases each). Germline lookup yields CDR1 MNHEY and CDR2 SVGEGT. V lost 8 bases and J 9 bases, leaving 17 bases between the germline ends. CDR3 length equals 13 residues. The CDR3 protein is CASGGLGYVEQFF. The CDR3 DNA reads TGTGCCAGCGGGGGGCTCGGCTACGTTGAGCAGTTCTTC.

This clonotype was picked up a small number of times. CDR3 bases: TGCAGTGCTAGGTCAGGGGTCCCAGATACGCAGTATTTT. Protein product: CSARSGVPDTQYF. This chain connects TRBV20-1 to TRBJ2-3; D is perhaps TRBD1 (6 bases). V dropped 3 bases and J dropped 4 bases, with 11 bases sitting between them. The germline V gene has CDR1 DFQATT and CDR2 SNEGSKA (reference sequence). CDR3 size: 13 residues.

The sample holds a few counts of this clonotype. The CDR3, as DNA: TGCGCCAGCAGCTCCCGAAGGGGCCCAGGCGGCTACACCTTC. Its translation: CASSSRRGPGGYTF. The chain employs TRBV5-1 and TRBJ1-2; perhaps TRBD1 as D (5 bases). Germline loops: CDR1 SGHRS, CDR2 YFSETQ. Trimming took 3 bases from V and 8 from J, leaving 17 bases between them. The CDR3 is 14 amino acids. The full variable domain, its missing parts supplied by reference TRBV5-1 and TRBJ1-2, is KAGVTQTPRYLIKTRGQQVTLSCSPISGHRSVSWYQQTPGQGLQFLFEYFSETQRNKGNFPGRFSGRQFSNSRSEMNVSTLELGDSALYLCASSSRRGPGGYTFGSGTRLTVV.

This clonotype was seen a few times. This chain connects TRBV3-1 to TRBJ1-4; maybe TRBD1 (6 bases). CDR3 length equals 16 residues. Looked up from germline, CDR1 is LGHDT and CDR2 is YNNKEL (reference sequence). Trimming shortened V by 0 bases and J by 6 bases, and 14 bases separated the two germline ends. The CDR3 loop is CASSQDLPQGDEKLFF. The CDR3 DNA is TGTGCCAGCAGCCAAGATTTGCCACAGGGAGATGAAAAACTGTTTTTT.

This clonotype was seen repeatedly, ten times or more. The V call is TRBV2, the J call TRBJ2-3; 8 bases fit TRBD2. This CDR3 contains 15 residues. Per germline, CDR1 SNHLY and CDR2 FYNNEI. With V trimmed by 3 bases and J by 1 base, 3 bases remained unmatched. The CDR3 loop is CASSDSLAGTDTQYF. CDR3 bases: TGTGCCAGCAGTGATTCACTAGCGGGCACAGATACGCAGTATTTT.

This clonotype was found a few times. The chain combines TRBV4-1 with TRBJ1-1, with 7 positions matching TRBD1. The ends lost 3 bases at V and 4 bases at J; junction bases unmatched: 11. CDR1 and CDR2 from the germline V gene are MGHRA and YSYEKL. The CDR3 extends over 16 amino acids. The chain's CDR3 is CASSHPTGRRSTEAFF. CDR3 in DNA: TGCGCCAGCAGCCATCCGACAGGGAGAAGGAGCACTGAAGCTTTCTTT.